The TCR beta chain described here comes from a study of T cell repertoires in cytomegalovirus infection. General study findings and limits: The response measured ex vivo was dominated by TCR beta clonotypes (HLA-C-restricted and CMV-specific). The study identified carriers of CMV plus the relevant HLA from cumulative public TCR beta family frequency.

The CDR3 spans 11 residues. Germline V gives CDR1 MNHEY, CDR2 SVGEGT. Concerning this clonotype itself: The target antigen is unknown. A read error may account for a junction end that differs from germline.

TCRdb reanalysed the reads using MiXCR and keeps one entry per CDR3 protein. The sample carries roughly 990,000 distinct CDR3 sequences, roughly 30% recorded once. The chain couples TRBV6-2 or TRBV6-3 to TRBJ2-1, with D possibly TRBD2 on 7 matching bases. The sample in question was cultured CD8+ T cells from PBMCs, obtained from culture after CMV antigen stimulation. The receptor was isolated from a human donor in good health (CMV status not recorded). Some clones in this sample may be carry-over from other donors' samples. CDR3 residues: CATSGGPSLLF. The CDR3, as DNA: TGTGCCACCTCCGGGGGGCCTTCTCTCCTCTTC.